This TCR beta chain originates from a study of cytomegalovirus exposure and HLA in healthy donors. Study results and limitations: According to a later analysis, most TCR beta chains associated with CMV appeared HLA-restricted.

It was with 60 Vbeta and 13 Jbeta primers that the PCR ran. Assay: immunoSEQ multiplex PCR; the TCRdb copy retains only in-frame clones and omits some. Of 65,000 to 85,000 clones detected, roughly 70% appear once; the ten largest clones hold 12% to 15%. Note on this clone: What it recognizes is unknown.

The receptor comes from a male donor in good health and CMV-seropositive. The sequenced sample was PBMCs.

In DNA form, the CDR3 reads TGTGCCAGCCATAGCGGCGGGGGGTACAATGAGCAGTTCTTC. As protein: CASHSGGGYNEQFF. This sequence joins TRBV27 and TRBJ2-1; TRBD2 matches 8 bases. With V trimmed by 8 bases and J by 4 bases, 7 bases remained unmatched. From germline, CDR1 is MNHEY and CDR2 SMNVEV (reference sequence). The CDR3 has 14 amino acids.